The 27 T cell receptor beta chains below come from one sample, sequenced in a study of blood T cells in healthy people across ages. Primers used in a second PCR of roughly 6 to 11 cycles were a sample-barcoded 5' primer and a J-beta primer mix. TCRdb reprocessed the 5' RACE reads via MiXCR and lists one record per CDR3 protein. The sample records 920,000 or so distinct CDR3 sequences, over 35% being singletons. The sample taken for sequencing was blood. The origin of the receptors is a woman in her sixties or seventies in good health.

A word on this clonotype: Compared with germline, one end of the junction differs, possibly owing to a read error. This rearrangement joins TRBV29-1 to TRBJ2-5; 7 bases are shared with TRBD1. The CDR3 sequence is 16 residues long. Germline CDR1 reads SQVTM; CDR2 reads ANQGSEA. As DNA, the CDR3 is TGCAGCGTTGAAGCTCAGGGGGAAGGGGCCCAAGAGGCCCAGTACTTC. Translating gives CSVEAQGEGAQEAQYF.

The chain is built from TRBV6-6 and TRBJ2-7, with 10 nucleotides matching TRBD2. Germline assignment: CDR1 MNHNY and CDR2 SVGAGI (reference sequence). J gave up 0 bases and V 6 bases, and 5 bases lay outside the gene matches. The CDR3 extends over 15 amino acids. The CDR3 here is CASSTGLAASYEQYF. The DNA of the CDR3 is TGTGCCAGCAGCACCGGACTAGCGGCCTCCTACGAGCAGTACTTC.

The chain uses TRBV27 and TRBJ2-6; D ambiguous. The germline V and J ends were trimmed by 2 bases and 4 bases, with 6 bases remaining between them. There are 14 residues in the CDR3. Germline CDR1 is MNHEY and CDR2 is SMNVEV (reference sequence). The CDR3 spells CASSLGVGANVLTF. DNA for the CDR3: TGTGCCAGCAGTTTAGGGGTCGGGGCCAACGTCCTGACTTTC.

This clonotype has only a few counts. The chain links TRBV7-2 to TRBJ2-7; the match to TRBD1 covers 7 bases. V dropped 3 bases and J dropped 3; count of bases not matched to a gene: 5. This CDR3 has 14 amino acids. Germline lookup yields CDR1 SGHTA and CDR2 FQGNSA. CDR3 amino acids: CASSFATGVYEQYF. As DNA, the CDR3 is TGTGCCAGCAGCTTCGCCACAGGGGTCTACGAGCAGTACTTC.

The rearrangement joins TRBV28 to TRBJ1-5, with D uncertain. The CDR3 covers 15 residues. Germline V gene sequence: CDR1 MDHEN, CDR2 SYDVKM. V was shortened by 6 bases and J by 4 bases, with 16 bases between the two germline ends. The CDR3 is CASSTRVWGNQPQHF. DNA of the CDR3: TGTGCCAGCAGCACTCGGGTCTGGGGAAATCAGCCCCAGCATTTT.

The chain uses TRBV6-2 or TRBV6-3 and TRBJ2-7; either TRBD1 or TRBD2 may supply D (6 bases each). V gave up 5 bases and J gave up 0 bases, with 14 bases separating them. The CDR3 extends over 15 amino acids. CDR1 and CDR2 from the germline V gene are MNHEY and SVGEGT. The chain's CDR3 is CASSRGALGSYEQYF. CDR3 coding DNA: TGTGCCAGCAGTAGGGGGGCATTAGGCTCCTACGAGCAGTACTTC.

This chain uses TRBV25-1 with TRBJ1-4, with D unresolved. Germline V CDR1 and CDR2: MGHDK, SYGVNS. The CDR3 spans 13 residues. With 4 bases removed from V and 5 bases from J, the gap between germline ends came to 8 bases. The CDR3 loop reads CASSGPLNEKLFF. Here the CDR3 DNA reads TGTGCCAGCAGTGGACCACTAAATGAAAAACTGTTTTTT.

On this clonotype: A read error may explain this, as a much larger clone is one base away. The chain uses TRBV20-1 and TRBJ2-5; 10 bases are a match to TRBD2. The J call may be wrong; the DNA end is better matched by TRBJ2-7. Germline CDR1 reads DFQATT; CDR2 reads SNEGSKA (reference sequence). The CDR3 consists of 13 residues. CDR3 in DNA: TGCAGTGCGGCCGGGACTAGCGATCACGAGCAGTACTTC. Amino acid sequence: CSAAGTSDHEQYF.

A few counts support this clonotype. This rearrangement joins TRBV29-1 to TRBJ1-2; D remains unclear. CDR1 is SQVTM and CDR2 is ANQGSEA in the germline V gene. Trimming took off 5 bases at V and 6 bases at J, with 10 bases between the two ends. This CDR3 is built from 11 residues. The CDR3 coding sequence is TGCAGCGTTTATGGGGAAGATGGCTACACCTTC. Protein product: CSVYGEDGYTF.

The chain has TRBV6-1 and TRBJ1-1; tentatively, D is TRBD1 (5 bases). Looked up from germline, CDR1 is MNHNS and CDR2 is SASEGT. The CDR3 extends over 15 amino acids. Trimming cost V 7 bases and J 0 bases, with 15 bases left between them. The CDR3 sequence: CASKTGLYMNTEAFF. DNA of the CDR3: TGTGCCAGCAAGACGGGACTGTACATGAACACTGAAGCTTTCTTT.

This clonotype was counted between two and nine times. CDR3: CATSESGGKPQHF. The CDR3 DNA reads as TGTGCCACCAGTGAGTCGGGGGGCAAGCCCCAGCATTTT. The rearrangement links TRBV24-1 to TRBJ1-5, with TRBD1 as a possible D gene (6 bases). This CDR3 has 13 residues. The germline gives CDR1 KGHDR, CDR2 SFDVKD. With 4 bases removed from V and 8 bases from J, the gap between germline ends came to 11 bases.

The V gene is TRBV28, the J gene TRBJ2-7; 8 nucleotides align to TRBD1. This CDR3 region has 16 residues. The V gene's germline CDR1 is MDHEN and CDR2 SYDVKM. V lost 5 bases and J lost 0; bases outside the gene matches: 9. In nucleotides, the CDR3 is TGTGCCAGCAGTACACCGGACAGGGCCCGCTCCTACGAGCAGTACTTC. Its translation: CASSTPDRARSYEQYF.

Remarks on this clonotype: A read error may produce the germline difference seen at one junction end. The chain links TRBV24-1 to TRBJ2-7, with 9 bases that match TRBD1. CDR3 size: 14 residues. Germline values: CDR1 KGHDR, CDR2 SFDVKD. CDR3 nucleotide sequence: TGTGCCACTAGTGACCCGGGACAGGGTGAGGAGCAGTACTTC. It is translated as CATSDPGQGEEQYF.

The V gene is TRBV11-2, the J gene TRBJ1-2; no clear D. The V gene's germline CDR1 is SGHAT and CDR2 FQNNGV. The length of the CDR3 is 16 residues. Trimming took off 5 bases at V and 2 bases at J, with 18 bases between the two ends. CDR3 sequence: CASSLSGSAGNYGYTF. In nucleotides, the CDR3 is TGTGCCAGCAGCCTATCGGGATCAGCCGGGAACTATGGCTACACCTTC.

The chain combines TRBV10-3 with TRBJ2-3, with D possibly TRBD2 on 6 matching bases. CDR1 and CDR2 (germline): ENHRY, SYGVKD. This CDR3 region has 15 residues. V was trimmed by 4 bases and J by 2 bases, leaving 13 bases between them. The CDR3 DNA sequence: TGTGCCATCAGTGGGGATGGGGGACTCACAGATACGCAGTATTTT. This encodes CAISGDGGLTDTQYF.

The J gene is TRBJ1-5, the V gene TRBV12-3 or TRBV12-4; D possibly corresponds to TRBD1 (6 bases). CDR3 size: 18 residues. V lost 2 bases to trimming and J lost 1 base, with 18 bases between them. CDR3: CASSLSDRGQQSNQPQHF. The CDR3 coding sequence is TGTGCCAGCAGTTTATCAGATAGGGGACAACAAAGCAATCAGCCCCAGCATTTT.

The chain couples TRBV13 to TRBJ1-1; a weak D match, TRBD1 (5 bases). Trimming stripped 8 bases from V and 0 bases from J, with 16 bases between. Germline CDR1 and CDR2: PRHDT and FYEKMQ (reference sequence). There are 15 residues in the CDR3. Here the CDR3 DNA reads TGTGCCAGCGGCTCGGGGGGGGTAATGAACACTGAAGCTTTCTTT. As protein: CASGSGGVMNTEAFF.

This CDR3 reads CAIRDSGGVYNEQYF. The CDR3 coding sequence is TGTGCCATCAGGGATAGCGGGGGGGTGTACAATGAGCAGTACTTC. The rearrangement joins TRBV10-3 to TRBJ2-5; 11 bases are a match to TRBD2. CDR3 length equals 15 residues. The junction had 14 bases not matched to a gene; V was cut back by 6 bases and J by 11 bases. The V gene's germline CDR1 is ENHRY and CDR2 SYGVKD.

This clonotype was seen a few times. This sequence joins TRBV27 and TRBJ2-1; TRBD2 might be the D (6 bases). CDR1 MNHEY and CDR2 SMNVEV come from the germline V gene (reference sequence). The length of the CDR3 is 15 residues. V was clipped by 2 bases and J by 7 bases, with 15 bases between them. CDR3: CASSLAGRSLNEQFF. CDR3 DNA: TGTGCCAGCAGTTTAGCGGGAAGGTCTCTAAATGAGCAGTTCTTC.

V gene TRBV10-3 combines with J gene TRBJ1-6; 7 nucleotides match TRBD1. V trimming: 6 bases; J trimming: 5 bases; junction bases outside the gene matches: 13. This CDR3 is 17 amino acids long. Germline V gene sequence: CDR1 ENHRY, CDR2 SYGVKD. CDR3 protein: CAIREGMGTDHNSPLHF. In nucleotides, the CDR3 is TGTGCCATCAGGGAGGGGATGGGGACAGACCATAATTCACCCCTCCACTTT.

This clonotype was observed a handful of times. The J gene is TRBJ2-7, the V gene TRBV5-1, with a tentative D call TRBD2 (6 bases). The length of the CDR3 is 14 residues. Per the germline V gene, CDR1 is SGHRS and CDR2 is YFSETQ. With 2 bases removed from V and 0 bases from J, the gap between germline ends came to 9 bases. CDR3 protein: CASSFGSDSYEQYF. The CDR3 coding sequence is TGCGCCAGCAGCTTCGGGAGCGACTCCTACGAGCAGTACTTC.

This clonotype was seen a handful of times. This chain joins TRBV5-5 and TRBJ2-1, with D hard to call. V lost 1 base to trimming and J lost 1 base, with 9 bases between them. CDR1 and CDR2 (germline): SGHKS, YYEKEE (reference sequence). The CDR3 totals 15 residues. CDR3: CASSLLLGSYNEQFF. CDR3 in DNA: TGTGCCAGCAGCTTGCTGCTTGGGTCCTACAATGAGCAGTTCTTC.

This sequence joins TRBV5-1 and TRBJ2-7, with 15 bases that match TRBD2. Losses at the gene ends were 3 bases for V and 3 bases for J; bases not matched to a gene: 4. From germline, CDR1 is SGHRS and CDR2 YFSETQ. This CDR3 has 16 amino acids. CDR3 loop: CASSSGLAGGYYEQYF. The DNA of the CDR3 is TGCGCCAGCAGCTCGGGACTAGCGGGAGGATACTACGAGCAGTACTTC.

The chain is built from TRBV28 and TRBJ2-5; D ambiguous. Germline lookup yields CDR1 MDHEN and CDR2 SYDVKM. The V gene lost 4 bases and the J gene lost 9 bases, with 12 bases spanning the gap. CDR3 size: 12 residues. The CDR3 bases are TGTGCCAGCAGTTCCTCTGACACGGCCCAGTACTTC. This gives the protein CASSSSDTAQYF.

In the case of this clonotype: Just one base apart from a much larger clone, this may be a read error. The chain links TRBV7-2 to TRBJ2-7, with 7 bases lining up with TRBD1. The ends lost 5 bases at V and 4 bases at J; junction bases unmatched: 11. Germline V gives CDR1 SGHTA, CDR2 FQGNSA. This CDR3 has 15 amino acids. The CDR3 is CTSSRQPGGIYEQYF. The CDR3 nucleotides are TGTACCAGCAGCCGCCAGCCAGGGGGAATTTACGAGCAGTACTTC.

The rearrangement joins TRBV6-1 to TRBJ2-1, with D perhaps given as TRBD1 or TRBD2 (5 bases each). This CDR3 is 15 amino acids long. Trimming left V 7 bases short and J 3 bases short, with 16 bases between. CDR1 MNHNS and CDR2 SASEGT come from the germline V gene. Here the CDR3 reads CASTHSGALYNEQFF. The CDR3 bases are TGTGCCAGCACCCATTCCGGGGCCCTCTACAATGAGCAGTTCTTC.

The table lists this clonotype with a few counts. The V and J genes are TRBV29-1 and TRBJ2-3; 8 positions match TRBD1. Germline trimming cut 1 base from V and 0 bases from J; bases unmatched to any gene: 6. CDR1 and CDR2 from the germline V gene are SQVTM and ANQGSEA. This CDR3 has 16 amino acids. CDR3 nucleotides: TGCAGCGTTGAAGGGGGACAGGACGGAAGCACAGATACGCAGTATTTT. Its translation: CSVEGGQDGSTDTQYF.